The present TCR beta chain was sequenced within a study of blood T cell repertoires in COVID-19. Turning to the study itself: T cells, B-cell-depleted T cells, or PBMCs supplied cDNA or gDNA.

Trimming removed 8 bases at V and 0 bases at J, with 11 bases between. Germline V gene data show CDR1 as LNHDA and CDR2 as SQIVND (reference sequence). This CDR3 contains 14 residues. Original methodology: The assay estimated nucleated cells by amplifying reference gene primers. Sequenced by immunoSEQ multiplex PCR; TCRdb stores in-frame clones only, minus some. V, J and clone size derive from that table, while D and trimming were established from the DNA sequence. The sample has about 140,000 clones, 88% seen once; the top ten hold 1.5% to 1.9%. This clonotype originated in a woman between 55 and 75 years old with acute or convalescent COVID-19. Sample: peripheral blood. The V call is TRBV19, the J call TRBJ1-5; D unclear. Written as DNA, the CDR3 is TGTGCCAGTCGTGGTTCCTATAGCAATCAGCCCCAGCATTTT. As protein: CASRGSYSNQPQHF.